One and the same sample provided the 26 T cell receptor beta chains below, sequenced in a study of blood T cells in healthy people across ages. Sample-barcoded 5' priming and a J-beta primer mix drove a second PCR of roughly 7 to 11 cycles. MiXCR, run by TCRdb on the 5' RACE reads, gives a single entry per CDR3 protein. This table has more than 500,000 distinct CDR3 sequences, 27% appearing once. The sequencing input was blood. Receptors originate from a woman aged 65 to 85 in good health.

The chain recombines TRBV4-2 with TRBJ2-5; D is unclear. TRBJ2-1 matches the DNA end more closely, so the J call is doubtful. CDR1 is LGHNA, CDR2 YNFKEQ, per germline. The CDR3 spans 16 residues. The DNA for the CDR3 is TGTGCCAGCAGCCAAGGAAACACCCAGGTAGACAATGAGCAGTTCTTC. Amino acids: CASSQGNTQVDNEQFF.

Concerning this clonotype itself: Relative to the germline gene, one junction end is altered; a read error may explain this. The CDR3 bases are TGTGCCAGCAGCTTATTCGGATCCTACAAGCAGTACTTC. Translation gives CASSLFGSYKQYF. The V gene is TRBV11-2, the J gene TRBJ2-7; D ambiguous. This CDR3 spans 13 amino acids. The V gene's germline CDR1 is SGHAT and CDR2 FQNNGV. Drawing the rest from reference TRBV11-2 and TRBJ2-7, the complete variable domain is EAGVAQSPRYKIIEKRQSVAFWCNPISGHATLYWYQQILGQGPKLLIQFQNNGVVDDSQLPKDRFSAERLKGVDSTLKIQPAKLEDSAVYLCASSLFGSYKQYFGPGTRLTVT.

The chain couples TRBV7-2 to TRBJ1-4; D is ambiguous. There are 12 residues in the CDR3. Trimming pared 0 bases from V and 15 bases from J, leaving 11 bases between. Germline assignment: CDR1 SGHTA and CDR2 FQGNSA. Here the CDR3 reads CASSLAKGVLFF. DNA of the CDR3: TGTGCCAGCAGCTTAGCCAAGGGTGTTTTGTTTTTT.

This clonotype was detected only a few times. The chain combines TRBV12-3 or TRBV12-4 with TRBJ2-5; D unresolved. The CDR3 contains 15 residues. Trimming shortened V by 4 bases and J by 5 bases, and 17 bases separated the two germline ends. The DNA for the CDR3 is TGTGCCAGCAGTTCCCGCAGGATGGTCGCGGAGACCCAGTACTTC. Protein product: CASSSRRMVAETQYF.

This chain connects TRBV29-1 to TRBJ2-1; 10 nucleotides align to TRBD2. The CDR3 consists of 15 residues. The V gene's germline CDR1 is SQVTM and CDR2 ANQGSEA. J gave up 5 bases and V 5 bases, and 9 bases lay outside the gene matches. CDR3 DNA: TGCAGCGTTATGTCCATAGCGGGGGGCAACAATGAGCAGTTCTTC. This sequence encodes CSVMSIAGGNNEQFF.

CDR3 in DNA: TGCAGTGCTGAACCCGGTCGGCTCTCGAGGAATGAGCAGTTCTTC. Residues: CSAEPGRLSRNEQFF. The chain joins TRBV20-1 to TRBJ2-1; D remains unclear. Looked up from germline, CDR1 is DFQATT and CDR2 is SNEGSKA (reference sequence). Deletions cut 5 bases from V and 7 bases from J, with 21 bases between. The CDR3 contains 15 residues.

This sequence joins TRBV6-5 and TRBJ1-2; 7 bases agree with TRBD1. After removal of 7 bases from V and 8 bases from J, the junction contained 10 bases not matched to a gene. The CDR3 totals 13 residues. From germline, CDR1 is MNHEY and CDR2 SVGAGI. This chain's CDR3 is CASKKTGEAGYTF. In nucleotides, the CDR3 is TGTGCCAGCAAGAAAACAGGGGAGGCCGGCTACACCTTC.

With regard to this clonotype: The junction differs from germline at one of its ends, possibly a read error. V gene TRBV12-3 or TRBV12-4 combines with J gene TRBJ2-5; a possible D gene is TRBD1 (6 bases). The DNA end is more similar to TRBJ2-7, so the J call may be wrong. The CDR3 is 13 amino acids. DNA of the CDR3: TGTGCCGGCAGTTCGTGGGACATCAACGAGCAGTACTTC. Encoded protein: CAGSSWDINEQYF.

The sample holds a few counts of this clonotype. The chain joins TRBV29-1 to TRBJ2-1; D not resolved. CDR1 is SQVTM and CDR2 is ANQGSEA in the germline V gene. The CDR3 consists of 13 residues. V was pared by 4 bases and J by 8 bases, with 15 bases between. The CDR3 DNA follows: TGCAGCGTTGCAGGTTCGGGTTGGGATGAGCAGTTCTTC. Translated, it gives CSVAGSGWDEQFF.

This rearrangement joins TRBV4-2 to TRBJ2-4; TRBD2 agrees at 8 bases. V was clipped by 0 bases and J by 3 bases; unmatched bases: 10. This CDR3 is 18 amino acids long. The germline V gene has CDR1 LGHNA and CDR2 YNFKEQ. The CDR3 sequence is CASSQDSRGGLYKNIQYF. CDR3 nucleotides: TGTGCCAGCAGCCAAGATTCCCGGGGGGGCTTGTACAAAAACATTCAGTACTTC.

A remark on this clonotype: An end of the junction does not agree with germline; a read error may underlie this. This sequence joins TRBV9 and TRBJ2-5; D possibly matches TRBD1 or TRBD2 (5 bases each). This CDR3 has 14 residues. The germline CDR1 and CDR2 sequences are SGDLS and YYNGEE. CDR3 nucleotide sequence: TGTCCCAGTGGGGGTTCCCGTAACCAAGAGACCCAGTACTTC. Translating it yields CPSGGSRNQETQYF.

The chain uses TRBV7-3 and TRBJ2-1; 9 nucleotides line up with TRBD2. Germline V CDR1 and CDR2: SGHTA, FQGTGA. The CDR3 is 16 amino acids. The V and J ends lost 5 bases and 3 bases, in that order; junction bases with no gene match: 8. The CDR3 DNA is TGTGCCAGCAGCCAACTAGCGGGCGCTCTCTACAATGAGCAGTTCTTC. It translates to CASSQLAGALYNEQFF. Filled out from reference TRBV7-3 and TRBJ2-1, the complete variable domain reads GAGVSQTPSNKVTEKGKYVELRCDPISGHTALYWYRQSLGQGPEFLIYFQGTGAADDSGLPNDRFFAVRPEGSVSTLKIQRTERGDSAVYLCASSQLAGALYNEQFFGPGTRLTVL.

This clonotype appeared many times. This chain joins TRBV20-1 and TRBJ2-5; 8 bases match TRBD1. J lost 1 base, V lost 6 bases, and 10 bases had no gene match. CDR3 length: 15 residues. Per the germline V gene, CDR1 is DFQATT and CDR2 is SNEGSKA (reference sequence). CDR3 bases: TGCAGTGCATGGACAGGGCGGGCTTCCCAAGAGACCCAGTACTTC. Translation gives CSAWTGRASQETQYF.

This clonotype has just a few counts. This rearrangement joins TRBV11-2 to TRBJ1-1; D remains ambiguous. The CDR3 is 14 residues long. V was clipped by 0 bases and J by 4 bases, with 9 bases between them. CDR1 is SGHAT, CDR2 FQNNGV, per germline. This CDR3 reads CASSLDAGSTEAFF. In nucleotides, the CDR3 is TGTGCCAGCAGCTTAGATGCGGGATCCACTGAAGCTTTCTTT.

The chain couples TRBV7-2 to TRBJ2-2, with D possibly TRBD1 on 6 matching bases. The CDR3 contains 17 residues. CDR1 and CDR2 (germline): SGHTA, FQGNSA. The V gene lost 2 bases and the J gene lost 2 bases, with 15 bases spanning the gap. In nucleotides, the CDR3 is TGTGCCAGCAGCTTAAATCCCGGGACACGAAACACCGGGGAGCTGTTTTTT. This encodes CASSLNPGTRNTGELFF.

This clonotype has more than one count but fewer than ten. The V gene is TRBV20-1, the J gene TRBJ2-1; 8 bases agree with TRBD2. Germline V gene sequence: CDR1 DFQATT, CDR2 SNEGSKA (reference sequence). Trimming took 3 bases from V and 4 from J; bases not matched to a gene: 5. This CDR3 has 14 residues. The CDR3, as DNA: TGCAGTGCTAGTCGCCTAGCGGGTTACAATGAGCAGTTCTTC. As protein: CSASRLAGYNEQFF.

J is TRBJ2-2 and V is TRBV7-2; D is possibly TRBD1 or TRBD2 (5 bases each). This CDR3 contains 16 residues. Germline CDR1 reads SGHTA; CDR2 reads FQGNSA. Trimming removed 6 bases at V and 7 bases at J, with 21 bases between. The CDR3 nucleotides are TGTGCCAGCAGAAATGGGGCGGCAGGGCGGGTCGGGGAGCTGTTTTTT. Translating it yields CASRNGAAGRVGELFF. Combining the CDR3 with reference TRBV7-2 and TRBJ2-2 gives the whole variable domain GAGVSQSPSNKVTEKGKDVELRCDPISGHTALYWYRQSLGQGLEFLIYFQGNSAPDKSGLPSDRFSAERTGGSVSTLTIQRTQQEDSAVYLCASRNGAAGRVGELFFGEGSRLTVL.

This clonotype was observed a handful of times. The CDR3 is CASSQVNRGDQPQHF. DNA for the CDR3: TGCGCCAGCAGCCAAGTTAACAGGGGGGATCAGCCCCAGCATTTT. J is TRBJ1-5 and V is TRBV4-1; 8 nucleotides line up with TRBD1. The CDR3 loop spans 15 amino acids. Per germline, CDR1 MGHRA and CDR2 YSYEKL. V was clipped by 1 base and J by 5 bases; unmatched bases: 4.

The chain links TRBV20-1 to TRBJ2-7; D is perhaps TRBD2 (6 bases). CDR1 is DFQATT, CDR2 SNEGSKA, per germline (reference sequence). V was clipped by 6 bases and J by 7 bases, with 19 bases between them. CDR3 length: 13 amino acids. CDR3 in DNA: TGCAGTGCCTTGGGAGGAGCGGAGCTTGAGCAGTACTTC. Its protein is CSALGGAELEQYF.

This clonotype was picked up a small number of times. This rearrangement joins TRBV3-1 to TRBJ2-7; possibly TRBD1 for D (7 bases). Trimming left V 0 bases short and J 4 bases short, with 16 bases between. The CDR3 contains 16 residues. From germline, CDR1 is LGHDT and CDR2 YNNKEL (reference sequence). DNA of the CDR3: TGTGCCAGCAGCCAAGAGGGTTCAGGGGGGCCATACGAGCAGTACTTC. This encodes CASSQEGSGGPYEQYF.

The table lists this clonotype with a few counts. The V gene is TRBV29-1, the J gene TRBJ2-5; perhaps TRBD1 as D (6 bases). Germline V CDR1 and CDR2: SQVTM, ANQGSEA. The CDR3 runs to 11 residues. Trimming left V 0 bases short and J 11 bases short, with 10 bases between. The CDR3 region has the DNA TGCAGCGTTGAAGACCCAGGGGAGCAGTACTTC. It specifies CSVEDPGEQYF.

This clonotype was found a few times. V is TRBV29-1 and J is TRBJ1-5, with TRBD1 as a possible D gene (6 bases). Germline loops: CDR1 SQVTM, CDR2 ANQGSEA. Trimming took off 5 bases at V and 0 bases at J, with 8 bases between the two ends. The CDR3 is made up of 13 amino acids. CDR3 sequence reads: CSVTDSSNQPQHF. The CDR3 nucleotides read TGCAGCGTTACGGACAGTAGCAATCAGCCCCAGCATTTT.

This sequence joins TRBV7-9 and TRBJ1-4, with D possibly matching TRBD1 (5 bases). Germline assignment: CDR1 SEHNR and CDR2 FQNEAQ (reference sequence). V lost 5 bases to trimming and J lost 8 bases, with 12 bases between them. This CDR3 has 13 amino acids. The CDR3 reads CASSGVKGEKLFF. CDR3 DNA sequence: TGTGCCAGCAGCGGGGTCAAGGGGGAAAAACTGTTTTTT.

Turning to this clonotype: A junction end diverges from the germline sequence, so it may reflect a read error. The J gene is TRBJ2-3, the V gene TRBV7-2; 9 bases fit TRBD2. CDR3 length equals 15 residues. Germline V lookup: CDR1 SGHTA, CDR2 FQGNSA. The CDR3 bases are TGCGCCAGCAGCTTAGCGGGCGGGGGGGTGGATACGCAGTATTTT. Residues: CASSLAGGGVDTQYF.

This clonotype was seen only a few times. The CDR3 is CSASFDSSYNEQFF. CDR3 DNA: TGCAGTGCTAGTTTCGACAGCTCCTACAATGAGCAGTTCTTC. The chain is built from TRBV20-1 and TRBJ2-1; TRBD1 is a possible D gene (5 bases). The CDR3 consists of 14 residues. The V and J ends lost 3 bases and 0 bases respectively, with 9 bases between them. The germline gives CDR1 DFQATT, CDR2 SNEGSKA (reference sequence).

The rearrangement uses TRBV12-3 or TRBV12-4 and TRBJ2-1; 10 bases fit TRBD2. J gave up 7 bases and V 10 bases, and 10 bases lay outside the gene matches. This CDR3 comprises 14 residues. The DNA of the CDR3 is TGTGCCACCCCCCCCGGGACTAGCGTGAATGAGCAGTTCTTC. Translating it yields CATPPGTSVNEQFF.